A single sample gave rise to the 28 T cell receptor beta chains below, sequenced in a study of T cell changes during pregnancy in multiple sclerosis. Sequencing was performed with immunoSEQ multiplex PCR; in TCRdb, only in-frame clones are kept and a portion is missing. The sample lists fewer than 20,000 clones; around 97% were seen once. The sample was peripheral blood, taken in the third trimester of pregnancy. These receptor sequences come from a female donor with multiple sclerosis, enrolled in a pregnancy study.

CDR3 in amino acids: CAIRSSGANVLTF. Here the CDR3 DNA reads TGTGCCATTCGTAGCTCTGGGGCCAACGTCCTGACTTTC. This chain links TRBV28 with TRBJ2-6; D is unclear. This CDR3 has 13 residues. Trimming removed 10 bases at V and 0 bases at J, with 7 bases between. From germline, CDR1 is MDHEN and CDR2 SYDVKM.

The V and J genes are TRBV15 and TRBJ2-6; D gene uncertain. CDR3 size: 16 residues. V was clipped by 2 bases and J by 0 bases, with 8 bases between them. Germline CDR1 is LNHNV and CDR2 is YYDKDF (reference sequence). The CDR3 spells CATSRPQISGANVLTF. CDR3 sequence (DNA): TGTGCCACCAGCAGACCTCAGATCTCTGGGGCCAACGTCCTGACTTTC.

The chain links TRBV10-1 to TRBJ2-7, with a tentative D call TRBD2 (5 bases). The V end was cut by 4 bases, the J end by 9 bases, with 16 bases between. Germline CDR1 WNHNN, CDR2 SYGVQD (reference sequence). This CDR3 is built from 13 residues. The CDR3 DNA sequence: TGCGCCAGCAGTGGAGACTCCCTCCGGGGGCAGTACTTC. Protein: CASSGDSLRGQYF.

V usage is TRBV15 and J usage is TRBJ2-2; TRBD1 aligns across 7 bases. This CDR3 is built from 15 residues. In germline, CDR1 is LNHNV, CDR2 YYDKDF (reference sequence). V shed 3 bases and J 6 bases; nucleotides not matched to a gene: 7. CDR3 protein: CATSRGRQGSGELFF. Here the CDR3 DNA reads TGTGCCACCAGCAGGGGGAGACAGGGATCCGGGGAGCTGTTTTTT.

The V call is TRBV19, the J call TRBJ2-7; 7 bases are a match to TRBD1. V gave up 2 bases and J gave up 3 bases; unmatched junction bases: 4. Germline values: CDR1 LNHDA, CDR2 SQIVND (reference sequence). This CDR3 region has 14 residues. The CDR3 DNA sequence: TGTGCCAGTAGTATAACAGGGGTGGTCTACGAGCAGTACTTC. Translated, it gives CASSITGVVYEQYF. Complete variable domain (other parts from reference TRBV19 and TRBJ2-7): DGGITQSPKYLFRKEGQNVTLSCEQNLNHDAMYWYRQDPGQGLRLIYYSQIVNDFQKGDIAEGYSVSREKKESFPLTVTSAQKNPTAFYLCASSITGVVYEQYFGPGTRLTVT.

CDR3 DNA: TGTGCCAGCAGCCCCTGGACAGGGGATGGCTACACCTTC. Protein sequence: CASSPWTGDGYTF. J is TRBJ1-2 and V is TRBV7-9; TRBD1 aligns across 9 bases. The J segment lost 6 bases and the V segment lost 5 bases, leaving 4 bases of the junction unmatched. Germline assignment: CDR1 SEHNR and CDR2 FQNEAQ (reference sequence). This CDR3 has 13 residues.

The rearrangement links TRBV11-2 to TRBJ1-5, with 7 positions matching TRBD1. The CDR3 runs to 14 residues. Germline CDR1 and CDR2: SGHAT and FQNNGV. The junction had 4 bases not matched to a gene; V was cut back by 5 bases and J by 3 bases. CDR3 amino acids: CASSLGTVNQPQHF. CDR3 sequence (DNA): TGTGCCAGCAGCCTAGGGACAGTCAATCAGCCCCAGCATTTT.

In its sample, this clone was seen once. The CDR3 protein is CASRRFSGGLGERTDTQYF. CDR3 DNA: TGCGCCAGCAGGCGCTTTTCGGGGGGCCTCGGCGAGCGCACAGATACGCAGTATTTT. This sequence joins TRBV5-1 and TRBJ2-3; maybe TRBD2 (7 bases). Germline CDR1 is SGHRS and CDR2 is YFSETQ. CDR3 length: 19 residues. Trimming shortened V by 5 bases and J by 1 base, and 26 bases separated the two germline ends.

The chain has TRBV6-6 and TRBJ2-7; weak D call: TRBD1 (5 bases). The germline gives CDR1 MNHNY, CDR2 SVGAGI (reference sequence). The V and J ends lost 2 bases and 3 bases respectively, with 14 bases between them. This CDR3 has 15 residues. CDR3 DNA sequence: TGTGCCAGCAGTTACCTCGGGCAGGGCGTCTACGAGCAGTACTTC. Amino acid sequence: CASSYLGQGVYEQYF.

J is TRBJ2-5 and V is TRBV15; D possibly corresponds to TRBD1 (5 bases). The V gene lost 0 bases and the J gene lost 2 bases, with 7 bases spanning the gap. This CDR3 spans 14 amino acids. Germline V CDR1 and CDR2: LNHNV, YYDKDF (reference sequence). CDR3 loop: CATSRDHRQETQYF. CDR3 nucleotide sequence: TGTGCCACCAGCAGAGATCACAGGCAAGAGACCCAGTACTTC.

This chain joins TRBV4-3 and TRBJ2-2, with D possibly TRBD2 on 6 matching bases. CDR3 size: 13 residues. Trimming took off 7 bases at V and 5 bases at J, with 11 bases between the two ends. Germline assignment: CDR1 LGHNA and CDR2 YSLEER. The CDR3 sequence: CASTPRGTGELFF. The CDR3, as DNA: TGCGCCAGCACCCCCCGGGGGACCGGGGAGCTGTTTTTT.

The rearrangement joins TRBV6-5 to TRBJ1-4, with 9 positions matching TRBD1. Germline CDR1 reads MNHEY; CDR2 reads SVGAGI. CDR3 length: 15 amino acids. V shed 2 bases, J shed 8 bases, and the junction held 6 bases outside the gene matches. This CDR3 is CASSYTGTGLEKLFF. In DNA, the CDR3 is TGTGCCAGCAGTTACACGGGGACAGGGTTAGAAAAACTGTTTTTT.

The rearrangement joins TRBV7-2 to TRBJ2-4; weak D call: TRBD1 (6 bases). V lost 5 bases, J lost 2 bases, and 16 bases lay in between. This CDR3 has 16 residues. Germline loops: CDR1 SGHTA, CDR2 FQGNSA. CDR3 DNA: TGTGCCAGCAGCACGACAGGTCAGAGAACCAAAAACATTCAGTACTTC. Translating gives CASSTTGQRTKNIQYF.

The chain couples TRBV27 to TRBJ2-1; 7 nucleotides line up with TRBD1. After removal of 6 bases from V and 8 bases from J, the junction contained 10 bases not matched to a gene. CDR3 size: 14 residues. Germline values: CDR1 MNHEY, CDR2 SMNVEV (reference sequence). The CDR3, as DNA: TGTGCCAGCAGGGTCAGGGGGTATAGTGATGAGCAGTTCTTC. Amino acids: CASRVRGYSDEQFF.

The chain has TRBV7-9 and TRBJ1-2; tentatively, D is TRBD1 (6 bases). V dropped 5 bases and J dropped 2 bases, with 9 bases sitting between them. Germline loops: CDR1 SEHNR, CDR2 FQNEAQ (reference sequence). The CDR3 runs to 13 residues. CDR3 region: CASSHGQNYGYTF. DNA of the CDR3: TGTGCCAGCAGCCACGGACAGAACTATGGCTACACCTTC.

This chain connects TRBV19 to TRBJ2-3, with 8 bases fitting TRBD2. Germline values: CDR1 LNHDA, CDR2 SQIVND (reference sequence). V shed 6 bases and J 3 bases; nucleotides not matched to a gene: 5. The CDR3 has 14 residues. CDR3 protein: CASSPGGGTDTQYF. In nucleotides, the CDR3 is TGTGCCAGTAGCCCCGGGGGGGGGACAGATACGCAGTATTTT.

The gene calls are TRBV4-2 and TRBJ2-3, with 12 bases identical to TRBD2. This CDR3 region has 16 residues. Germline lookup yields CDR1 LGHNA and CDR2 YNFKEQ. V was clipped by 6 bases and J by 3 bases; unmatched bases: 7. Here the CDR3 reads CASSPSSGGDTDTQYF. The CDR3, as DNA: TGTGCCAGCAGTCCTTCTAGCGGGGGGGATACAGATACGCAGTATTTT.

The rearrangement links TRBV5-1 to TRBJ1-1; D ambiguous. The CDR3 is 14 residues long. V lost 1 base and J 4 bases, leaving 11 bases between the germline ends. Germline V gene sequence: CDR1 SGHRS, CDR2 YFSETQ. CDR3 region: CASSLFRQATEAFF. The CDR3 DNA follows: TGCGCCAGCAGCTTGTTTCGGCAGGCCACTGAAGCTTTCTTT.

V gene TRBV15 combines with J gene TRBJ1-4; no clear D. Germline loops: CDR1 LNHNV, CDR2 YYDKDF (reference sequence). CDR3 length: 14 residues. V lost 0 bases and J lost 4, with 6 bases in between. The CDR3 reads CATSRDLVNEKLFF. The CDR3 DNA sequence: TGTGCCACCAGCAGAGATTTAGTTAATGAAAAACTGTTTTTT.

This clone was observed a handful of times. V and J are TRBV6-6 and TRBJ2-2; a possible D gene is TRBD2 (5 bases). In germline, CDR1 is MNHNY, CDR2 SVGAGI (reference sequence). V was pared by 5 bases and J by 4 bases, with 17 bases between. CDR3 length: 16 amino acids. The CDR3 is CASSTEQRRGTGELFF. CDR3 DNA: TGTGCCAGCAGTACCGAACAGAGACGGGGCACCGGGGAGCTGTTTTTT.

This clone was detected once. This sequence joins TRBV6-6 and TRBJ1-4, with D maybe TRBD1 (5 bases). The germline gives CDR1 MNHNY, CDR2 SVGAGI (reference sequence). The CDR3 has 14 residues. V lost 2 bases and J 4 bases, leaving 8 bases between the germline ends. CDR3 sequence: CASSYQGINEKLFF. Here the CDR3 DNA reads TGTGCCAGCAGTTACCAGGGTATTAATGAAAAACTGTTTTTT.

The gene calls are TRBV7-2 and TRBJ1-5; D gene ambiguous. Trimming cost V 5 bases and J 3 bases, with 11 bases left between them. The V gene's germline CDR1 is SGHTA and CDR2 FQGNSA. The CDR3 covers 14 residues. The CDR3 is CASSSSGPNQPQHF. The DNA for the CDR3 is TGTGCCAGCAGCAGTTCAGGCCCCAATCAGCCCCAGCATTTT.

The rearrangement links TRBV12-5 to TRBJ2-1, with TRBD2 identical over 9 bases. CDR3 length: 15 amino acids. Trimming cost V 5 bases and J 8 bases; bases outside gene matches: 10. Per germline, CDR1 LGHNT and CDR2 FRNRAP. DNA for the CDR3: TGTGCTAGTGGTCCCGGGACTAGCTTCCGGGATGAGCAGTTCTTC. Its protein is CASGPGTSFRDEQFF.

This chain uses TRBV2 with TRBJ1-3; 7 bases are shared with TRBD1. The length of the CDR3 is 13 residues. The germline V gene has CDR1 SNHLY and CDR2 FYNNEI. V lost 10 bases to trimming and J lost 3 bases; unmatched junction nucleotides: 6. The CDR3 sequence is CAKEGAYGNTIYF. DNA of the CDR3: TGTGCCAAGGAGGGGGCTTATGGAAACACCATATATTTT.

The V call is TRBV11-2, the J call TRBJ1-1; TRBD1 matches 7 bases. Germline CDR1 and CDR2: SGHAT and FQNNGV. The V segment lost 0 bases and the J segment 10 bases; nucleotides outside the gene matches: 5. CDR3 length: 13 amino acids. The CDR3: CASSLDQGVRAFF. In DNA form, the CDR3 reads TGTGCCAGCAGCTTAGACCAGGGGGTACGAGCTTTCTTT. The full variable domain, with the rest looked up from reference TRBV11-2 and TRBJ1-1, is EAGVAQSPRYKIIEKRQSVAFWCNPISGHATLYWYQQILGQGPKLLIQFQNNGVVDDSQLPKDRFSAERLKGVDSTLKIQPAKLEDSAVYLCASSLDQGVRAFFGQGTRLTVV.

This chain uses TRBV7-2 with TRBJ2-5; TRBD2 matches 15 bases. Germline CDR1 and CDR2: SGHTA and FQGNSA. The V segment lost 4 bases and the J segment 3 bases; nucleotides outside the gene matches: 3. This CDR3 is 16 amino acids long. CDR3 region: CASSSGLAGGKETQYF. CDR3 in DNA: TGTGCCAGCAGCTCGGGACTAGCGGGGGGAAAAGAGACCCAGTACTTC.

This chain links TRBV7-9 with TRBJ1-3; D is uncertain. The V gene lost 2 bases and the J gene lost 2 bases, with 7 bases spanning the gap. CDR1 and CDR2 (germline): SEHNR, FQNEAQ (reference sequence). There are 14 residues in the CDR3. The DNA for the CDR3 is TGTGCCAGCAGCTTACCGAGGCCTGGAAACACCATATATTTT. Protein product: CASSLPRPGNTIYF. Full variable domain (rest looked up from reference TRBV7-9 and TRBJ1-3): DTGVSQNPRHKITKRGQNVTFRCDPISEHNRLYWYRQTLGQGPEFLTYFQNEAQLEKSRLLSDRFSAERPKGSFSTLEIQRTEQGDSAMYLCASSLPRPGNTIYFGEGSWLTVV.

The V call is TRBV7-9, the J call TRBJ2-7; D gene ambiguous. The CDR3 totals 13 residues. Deletions cut 5 bases from V and 6 bases from J, with 14 bases between. The germline V gene encodes CDR1 SEHNR and CDR2 FQNEAQ (reference sequence). The CDR3 sequence is CASSPDGPAEQYF. The CDR3 coding sequence is TGTGCCAGCAGCCCCGATGGGCCGGCCGAGCAGTACTTC.